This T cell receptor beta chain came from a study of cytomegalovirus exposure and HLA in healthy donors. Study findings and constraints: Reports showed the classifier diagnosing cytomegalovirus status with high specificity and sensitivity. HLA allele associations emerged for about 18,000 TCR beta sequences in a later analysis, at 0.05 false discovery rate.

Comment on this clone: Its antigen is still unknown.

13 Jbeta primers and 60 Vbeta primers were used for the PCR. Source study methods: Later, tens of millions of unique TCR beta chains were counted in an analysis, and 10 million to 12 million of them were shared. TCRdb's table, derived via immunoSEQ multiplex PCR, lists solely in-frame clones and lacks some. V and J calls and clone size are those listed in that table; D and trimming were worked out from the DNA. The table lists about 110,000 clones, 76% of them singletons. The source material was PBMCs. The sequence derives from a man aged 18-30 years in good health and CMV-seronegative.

The CDR3, as DNA: TGTGCCAGCAGCTTCATAGTGCGCCCGGAAGGGGGATCTGGAAACACCATATATTTT. Residues: CASSFIVRPEGGSGNTIYF. The gene calls are TRBV11-2 and TRBJ1-3; perhaps TRBD1 as D (6 bases). The germline V and J ends were trimmed by 3 bases and 1 base, with 22 bases remaining between them. This CDR3 contains 19 residues. Looked up from germline, CDR1 is SGHAT and CDR2 is FQNNGV.